Listed below are T cell receptor beta chains from one sample, sequenced in a study of cytomegalovirus exposure and HLA in healthy donors. Sequencing was performed with immunoSEQ multiplex PCR; in TCRdb, only in-frame clones are kept and a portion is missing. The sample shows about 140,000 clones, 80% of them seen only once. Specimen: PBMCs. The receptors derive from a woman between 40 and 50 years old in good health and CMV-seronegative. CDR3s include the opening cysteine and the closing phenylalanine or tryptophan. Fields, in order: V gene, D gene, J gene, clone size, CDR3 protein, CDR3 DNA. The D gene is left open where the match is weak. Size values are once, few and many counts, or a class for expanded clones, and some rows have none.

>TRBV27|NA|TRBJ1-5|once
CASSPRVSQPQHF
TGTGCCAGCAGCCCCAGGGTATCTCAGCCCCAGCATTTT
>TRBV7-9|TRBD1|TRBJ1-2|NA
CASSSDRVRHGYTF
TGTGCCAGCAGCTCCGACAGGGTTCGTCATGGCTACACCTTC
>TRBV6-5|TRBD1|TRBJ2-7|NA
CASSRQGIGTYEQYF
TGCGCCAGCAGCAGACAGGGAATCGGGACCTACGAGCAGTACTTC
>TRBV2|TRBD2|TRBJ2-1|NA
CASSETFARELGNEQFF
TGTGCCAGCAGTGAGACATTTGCGCGGGAGTTGGGCAATGAGCAGTTCTTC
>TRBV29-1|TRBD1|TRBJ2-5|NA
CSVEGDSQETQYF
TGCAGCGTTGAGGGGGACAGTCAAGAGACCCAGTACTTC
>TRBV28|TRBD2|TRBJ2-1|NA
CASRRPGGSYNEQFF
TGTGCCAGCAGGCGCCCGGGAGGCTCCTACAATGAGCAGTTCTTC
>TRBV7-8|NA|TRBJ1-2|NA
CASSAYPQGNMNGYTF
TGTGCCAGCAGCGCATATCCTCAGGGGAATATGAATGGCTACACCTTC
>TRBV6-1|TRBD1|TRBJ2-7|once
CASSVSPGQGYEQYF
TGTGCCAGCAGTGTTTCACCGGGACAGGGTTACGAGCAGTACTTC
>TRBV27|TRBD1|TRBJ1-2|NA
CASSPDRVFGYTF
TGTGCCAGCAGTCCGGACAGGGTGTTTGGCTACACCTTC
>TRBV19|TRBD2|TRBJ2-2|NA
CASRSRGGRELFF
TGTGCCAGTAGATCGCGGGGGGGCCGGGAGCTGTTTTTT
>TRBV7-9|NA|TRBJ2-3|NA
CASSFPSSTDTQYF
TGTGCCAGCAGCTTCCCCAGTAGCACAGATACGCAGTATTTT
>TRBV11-2|NA|TRBJ2-1|few
CASSLAPRGRVAYNEQFF
TGTGCCAGCAGCTTAGCCCCTAGGGGGAGGGTAGCCTACAATGAGCAGTTCTTC
>TRBV9|NA|TRBJ1-6|few
CASSVGTENSPLHF
TGTGCCAGCAGCGTAGGGACAGAGAATTCACCCCTCCACTTT
>TRBV4-3|NA|TRBJ2-1|NA
CASSQDPDSYNEQFF
TGCGCCAGCAGCCAAGATCCGGACAGTTACAATGAGCAGTTCTTC
>TRBV15|TRBD1|TRBJ2-7|once
CATSSRQGSYEQYF
TGTGCCACCAGCAGCCGACAGGGCTCCTACGAGCAGTACTTC
>TRBV5-4|NA|TRBJ2-1|NA
CASSLDQGGNEQFF
TGTGCCAGCAGCTTGGATCAGGGAGGCAATGAGCAGTTCTTC
>TRBV21-1|NA|TRBJ1-4|NA
CASSKAREPEKLFF
TGTGCCAGCAGCAAAGCGAGGGAACCAGAAAAACTGTTTTTT
>TRBV5-4|TRBD2|TRBJ2-4|NA
CASSPGASGGKNIQYF
TGTGCCAGCAGCCCTGGGGCTAGCGGGGGCAAAAACATTCAGTACTTC
>TRBV6-4|NA|TRBJ1-4|NA
CASSLVWTDSATNEKLFF
TGTGCCAGCAGCCTTGTCTGGACAGATTCGGCAACTAATGAAAAACTGTTTTTT
>TRBV18|NA|TRBJ1-1|NA
CASSQGEGTEAFF
TGTGCCAGCTCACAGGGAGAGGGAACTGAAGCTTTCTTT
>TRBV4-2|NA|TRBJ1-4|NA
CASSQQGGAGNGVREKLFF
TGTGCCAGCAGCCAACAAGGAGGGGCAGGGAACGGTGTGAGGGAAAAACTGTTTTTT
>TRBV14|TRBD1|TRBJ1-3|once
CASSQEGDRSKRSGNTIYF
TGTGCCAGCAGCCAAGAGGGGGACAGGAGTAAACGCTCTGGAAACACCATATATTTT
>TRBV4-1|NA|TRBJ1-4|NA
CASSHTREKLFF
TGCGCCAGCAGCCACACTAGAGAAAAACTGTTTTTT
>TRBV19|NA|TRBJ1-3|NA
CASRQLSGNTIYF
TGTGCCAGTAGGCAGTTATCTGGAAACACCATATATTTT
>TRBV28|NA|TRBJ1-1|NA
CASSLERENTEAFF
TGTGCCAGCAGTTTGGAACGGGAGAACACTGAAGCTTTCTTT
>TRBV11-3|NA|TRBJ2-3|once
CASSGSSGFESTDTQYF
TGTGCCAGCAGCGGATCTTCAGGGTTCGAAAGCACGGATACGCAGTATTTT
>TRBV27|TRBD1|TRBJ1-2|once
CASSLYGADRGPTNYGYTF
TGTGCCAGCAGTTTATATGGAGCGGACAGGGGGCCGACTAACTATGGCTACACCTTC
>TRBV11-3|TRBD1|TRBJ1-2|few
CASSLFSGQGPTDYGYTF
TGTGCCAGCAGCTTATTCTCGGGACAGGGCCCTACCGACTATGGCTACACCTTC
>TRBV7-2|NA|TRBJ2-7|few
CASSLSYEQYF
TGTGCCAGCAGCTTATCATACGAGCAGTACTTC
>TRBV5-5|NA|TRBJ2-7|NA
CASSALFRGAPYEQYF
TGTGCCAGCAGCGCCCTATTCAGGGGGGCCCCCTACGAGCAGTACTTC